The text below deals with one T cell receptor beta chain. What it binds is not known. Deletions cut 3 bases from V and 2 bases from J, with 13 bases between. CDR1 is SGHAT and CDR2 is FQNNGV in the germline V gene. CDR3 length: 15 amino acids. A single record per CDR3 protein comes from TCRdb applying MiXCR to the reads. The sample shows 160,000 or so distinct CDR3 sequences, about 20% of them seen only once. These data originate in a study of T cell repertoires in cytomegalovirus infection. As for the study in general: Well-studied HLA-B-restricted epitopes and recently identified HLA-C-restricted epitopes of CMV were both used in the study. Public TCR beta signatures provided an indication of both CMV infection and a matching HLA type.

Whole-study results and caveats: The ex vivo response was dominated by HLA-C-restricted CMV-specific TCR beta clonotypes. CMV carriers with the relevant HLA were identified by cumulative public TCR beta family frequency.

Sequencing used CD8+ T cells from cultured PBMCs, obtained from culture after CMV antigen stimulation. The clonotype was recovered from a human donor in good health (CMV status not recorded). Some clones in this sample may be carry-over from other donors' samples. The rearrangement joins TRBV11-2 to TRBJ1-1; D is uncertain. The CDR3 sequence: CASSFRRIHNTEAFF. The CDR3 DNA reads as TGTGCCAGCAGCTTCCGGAGGATCCATAACACTGAAGCTTTCTTT.